The entry that follows covers one T cell receptor (beta chain) sequence. Its antigen is unknown. At the deep level, the assay was run. Repertoires were generated with immunoSEQ multiplex PCR, while TCRdb's copy carries only in-frame clones and drops some. The sample lists 190,000 or so clones; around 63% were seen once. The CDR3 has 14 residues. V was shortened by 4 bases and J by 2 bases, with 13 bases between the two germline ends. From germline, CDR1 is SGDLS and CDR2 YYNGEE. This specimen belongs to a study of shared clonotypes between healthy human individuals. Whole-study findings and limits: A handful of donors showed sharing of approximately 5% of naive CD4 clonotypes. Depth of sequencing was expected to influence donor clonotype sharing.

This sequence originates from a man younger than 40 in good health. Input material: memory CD4+ T cells sorted from blood. Subset described: CD45RA-negative fraction. J is TRBJ2-7 and V is TRBV9, with D perhaps being TRBD1 or TRBD2 (5 bases each). The CDR3 DNA reads TGTGCCAGCAGCATCCGGGACGGTCCCTACGAGCAGTACTTC. It codes for CASSIRDGPYEQYF. Together with reference TRBV9 and TRBJ2-7, the CDR3 gives the full variable domain: DSGVTQTPKHLITATGQRVTLRCSPRSGDLSVYWYQQSLDQGLQFLIQYYNGEERAKGNILERFSAQQFPDLHSELNLSSLELGDSALYFCASSIRDGPYEQYFGPGTRLTVT.